The 28 T cell receptor beta chains listed next were all sequenced from one sample in a study of Ad26.COV2.S vaccination and SARS-CoV-2 variants. Treatment in this sample: over 15 received Ad26.COV2.S at low or high dose, single or two shots; roughly 5 received placebo; per-sample allocation not given. Day 63 following the first vaccine or placebo injection was when the samples were taken. The table came from immunoSEQ multiplex PCR; TCRdb's copy has only in-frame clones and leaves some out. The sample comprises about 370,000 clones, around nine tenths of which are singletons, and about 3.6% rests with the top ten. The sequences come from peripheral blood, collected in a trial of Ad26.COV2.S vaccine versus placebo. These receptors were taken from a person between 18 and 60 years old who received the Ad26.COV2.S COVID-19 vaccine or a placebo.

This clone was counted only a few times. This sequence joins TRBV6-6 and TRBJ1-1, with unresolved D. This CDR3 contains 15 residues. Deletions cut 2 bases from V and 3 bases from J, with 13 bases between. Germline assignment: CDR1 MNHNY and CDR2 SVGAGI (reference sequence). The CDR3 bases are TGTGCCAGCAGTTACAGCTTCGACGGGGACACTGAAGCTTTCTTT. Translated, it gives CASSYSFDGDTEAFF.

The V call is TRBV2, the J call TRBJ2-2, with D uncertain. Germline values: CDR1 SNHLY, CDR2 FYNNEI. Trimming pared 2 bases from V and 6 bases from J, leaving 7 bases between. The CDR3 is 13 amino acids. The CDR3 protein is CASSESPPGELFF. The DNA for the CDR3 is TGTGCCAGCAGTGAAAGCCCCCCCGGGGAGCTGTTTTTT.

The chain employs TRBV5-6 and TRBJ1-1; no clear D gene. The V end lost 0 bases, the J end lost 0 bases, and 9 bases lay between the germline ends. Germline V gives CDR1 SGHDT, CDR2 YYEEEE. The length of the CDR3 is 15 residues. The CDR3 loop reads CASSLDRRLNTEAFF. The CDR3 DNA is TGTGCCAGCAGCTTGGACCGACGGCTGAACACTGAAGCTTTCTTT.

The V call is TRBV5-8, the J call TRBJ1-6, with 10 bases lining up with TRBD1. Per germline, CDR1 SGHTS and CDR2 YDEGEE. V was pared by 4 bases and J by 7 bases, with 5 bases of the junction left unmatched. There are 15 residues in the CDR3. The CDR3 DNA is TGTGCCAGCAGCACGGGACAGGGGAACAATTCACCCCTCCACTTT. It translates to CASSTGQGNNSPLHF.

CDR3 sequence reads: CASSQGQGNEKLFF. The CDR3 nucleotides read TGTGCCAGCAGCCAGGGACAGGGGAATGAAAAACTGTTTTTT. The chain employs TRBV5-4 and TRBJ1-4; TRBD1 matches 10 bases. The junction had 2 bases not matched to a gene; V was cut back by 4 bases and J by 5 bases. The germline CDR1 and CDR2 sequences are SGHNT and YYREEE (reference sequence). CDR3 length: 14 residues.

V usage is TRBV5-8 and J usage is TRBJ1-3, with D perhaps matching TRBD1 (5 bases). Germline V gene lookup returns CDR1 SGHTS and CDR2 YDEGEE. The V end was cut by 5 bases, the J end by 2 bases, with 14 bases between. CDR3 size: 15 residues. This CDR3 is CASRPRVVAGNTIYF. The CDR3 DNA sequence: TGTGCCAGCAGGCCCAGGGTCGTCGCTGGAAACACCATATATTTT.

This clone is a singleton in its sample. The chain combines TRBV6-1 with TRBJ2-7; no clear D. The germline V and J ends were trimmed by 3 bases and 0 bases, with 9 bases remaining between them. This CDR3 spans 14 amino acids. From germline, CDR1 is MNHNS and CDR2 SASEGT. CDR3 DNA: TGTGCCAGCAGTGAGTATCTGCCCTCCTACGAGCAGTACTTC. Translating gives CASSEYLPSYEQYF.

This clone was seen just once. The chain is built from TRBV9 and TRBJ2-5; TRBD2 is a possible D gene (6 bases). The length of the CDR3 is 15 residues. In germline, CDR1 is SGDLS, CDR2 YYNGEE. Deletions cut 4 bases from V and 5 bases from J, with 18 bases between. The DNA for the CDR3 is TGTGCCAGCAGCTTTAGTGGGGGACGGGGGGAGACCCAGTACTTC. Residues: CASSFSGGRGETQYF. Filled out from reference TRBV9 and TRBJ2-5, the complete variable domain reads DSGVTQTPKHLITATGQRVTLRCSPRSGDLSVYWYQQSLDQGLQFLIQYYNGEERAKGNILERFSAQQFPDLHSELNLSSLELGDSALYFCASSFSGGRGETQYFGPGTRLLVL.

The DNA of the CDR3 is TGTGCCAGCAGCCCGACTAGCCGTGTCAGTGAGCAGTTCTTC. Translating it yields CASSPTSRVSEQFF. The rearrangement links TRBV5-4 to TRBJ2-1; TRBD2 matches 7 bases. With 4 bases clipped from V and 9 bases from J, the junction kept 10 bases outside the gene matches. The CDR3 runs to 14 residues. The germline gives CDR1 SGHNT, CDR2 YYREEE (reference sequence).

The chain links TRBV15 to TRBJ2-7, with no clear D. In germline, CDR1 is LNHNV, CDR2 YYDKDF (reference sequence). The CDR3 sequence is 14 residues long. Trimming pared 0 bases from V and 6 bases from J, leaving 12 bases between. CDR3 nucleotides: TGTGCCACCAGCAGAGATAGGGCGACGACCGAGCAGTACTTC. It yields the protein CATSRDRATTEQYF. Together with reference TRBV15 and TRBJ2-7, the CDR3 gives the full variable domain: DAMVIQNPRYQVTQFGKPVTLSCSQTLNHNVMYWYQQKSSQAPKLLFHYYDKDFNNEADTPDNFQSRRPNTSFCFLDIRSPGLGDTAMYLCATSRDRATTEQYFGPGTRLTVT.

The gene calls are TRBV7-2 and TRBJ2-2; TRBD1 matches 9 bases. Germline V gene data show CDR1 as SGHTA and CDR2 as FQGNSA. Trimming cost V 5 bases and J 4 bases; bases outside gene matches: 8. CDR3 length equals 16 residues. This CDR3 reads CASSHGQGLFTGELFF. CDR3 nucleotides: TGTGCCAGCAGCCACGGACAGGGGTTGTTCACCGGGGAGCTGTTTTTT.

The rearrangement joins TRBV6-6 to TRBJ2-3; weak D call: TRBD2 (6 bases). The V gene lost 5 bases and the J gene lost 0 bases, with 12 bases spanning the gap. This CDR3 is built from 15 residues. Germline V gene sequence: CDR1 MNHNY, CDR2 SVGAGI (reference sequence). The CDR3 is CASSTIGGSTDTQYF. CDR3 DNA: TGTGCCAGCAGTACTATCGGGGGAAGCACAGATACGCAGTATTTT.

This chain joins TRBV25-1 and TRBJ1-1; D might be TRBD1 (5 bases). This CDR3 comprises 13 residues. Trimming removed 7 bases from V and 3 bases from J, with 12 bases in between. Germline V gene sequence: CDR1 MGHDK, CDR2 SYGVNS. CDR3 DNA sequence: TGTGCCAGCATTGCAGGGATGGACACTGAAGCTTTCTTT. Protein product: CASIAGMDTEAFF. Drawing the rest from reference TRBV25-1 and TRBJ1-1, the complete variable domain is EADIYQTPRYLVIGTGKKITLECSQTMGHDKMYWYQQDPGMELHLIHYSYGVNSTEKGDLSSESTVSRIRTEHFPLTLESARPSHTSQYLCASIAGMDTEAFFGQGTRLTVV.

The CDR3 DNA is TGCAGCGTTGAAGGACAGGAATCTTACGAGCAGTACTTC. Translating it yields CSVEGQESYEQYF. The J gene is TRBJ2-7, the V gene TRBV29-1; TRBD1 is a possible D gene (6 bases). CDR1 and CDR2 from the germline V gene are SQVTM and ANQGSEA. The CDR3 is made up of 13 amino acids. V was trimmed by 1 base and J by 4 bases, leaving 11 bases between them.

This clone appeared a single time. V is TRBV6-2 or TRBV6-3 and J is TRBJ2-1, with 12 bases that match TRBD2. CDR1 MNHEY and CDR2 SVGEGT come from the germline V gene. V shed 5 bases, J shed 7 bases, and the junction held 3 bases outside the gene matches. CDR3 length: 14 residues. CDR3 coding DNA: TGTGCCAGCAGTCTAGCGGGGGGGGATAATGAGCAGTTCTTC. Amino acids: CASSLAGGDNEQFF.

The genes are TRBV5-1 and TRBJ2-3; 7 bases line up with TRBD1. V dropped 4 bases and J dropped 2; count of bases not matched to a gene: 7. Germline CDR1 and CDR2: SGHRS and YFSETQ. The CDR3 runs 15 residues. The CDR3 region is CASSLRDSLTDTQYF. The CDR3 DNA follows: TGCGCCAGCAGCCTCCGGGACAGCCTCACAGATACGCAGTATTTT. The complete variable domain, with remaining parts taken from reference TRBV5-1 and TRBJ2-3, reads KAGVTQTPRYLIKTRGQQVTLSCSPISGHRSVSWYQQTPGQGLQFLFEYFSETQRNKGNFPGRFSGRQFSNSRSEMNVSTLELGDSALYLCASSLRDSLTDTQYFGPGTRLTVL.

This clone occurred a few times. The rearrangement uses TRBV3-1 (or the pseudogene TRBV3-2) and TRBJ2-2, with TRBD2 as a possible D gene (5 bases). V lost 0 bases, J lost 0 bases, and 11 bases lay in between. The CDR3 spans 17 residues. The V gene's germline CDR1 is LGHDT and CDR2 YNNKEL (reference sequence). The CDR3 sequence is CASSQDRSGPNTGELFF. CDR3 nucleotide sequence: TGTGCCAGCAGCCAAGATCGAAGCGGACCGAACACCGGGGAGCTGTTTTTT.

The chain recombines TRBV3-1 (or the pseudogene TRBV3-2) with TRBJ2-1; possibly TRBD1 for D (7 bases). Trimming pared 1 base from V and 8 bases from J, leaving 12 bases between. The CDR3 length is 14 residues. Germline CDR1 is LGHDT and CDR2 is YNNKEL (reference sequence). The CDR3 loop reads CASSQGPGGYEQFF. DNA for the CDR3: TGTGCCAGCAGCCAAGGTCCAGGGGGGTATGAGCAGTTCTTC.

The chain employs TRBV19 and TRBJ2-2; D may match TRBD1 or TRBD2 (5 bases each). With 6 bases removed from V and 0 bases from J, the gap between germline ends came to 17 bases. Germline assignment: CDR1 LNHDA and CDR2 SQIVND (reference sequence). The CDR3 totals 17 residues. The DNA of the CDR3 is TGTGCCAGTAGGCCTACGGGGCTCCGAGCGAACACCGGGGAGCTGTTTTTT. As protein: CASRPTGLRANTGELFF.

The chain joins TRBV15 to TRBJ1-6; no firm D call. V was pared by 8 bases and J by 7 bases, with 12 bases between. Germline V CDR1 and CDR2: LNHNV, YYDKDF (reference sequence). This CDR3 spans 13 amino acids. Here the CDR3 DNA reads TGTGCCACCGGTGGCAGGAACAATTCACCCCTCCACTTT. Translating it yields CATGGRNNSPLHF.

Only a few counts were recorded for this clone. DNA of the CDR3: TGTGCCAGCAGTTTATCGGGGGGCGATGGCTACACCTTC. This translates into CASSLSGGDGYTF. The rearrangement joins TRBV27 to TRBJ1-2; tentatively, D is TRBD1 (6 bases). CDR3 length: 13 amino acids. Trimming took off 0 bases at V and 6 bases at J, with 8 bases between the two ends. Germline V gene sequence: CDR1 MNHEY, CDR2 SMNVEV (reference sequence).

V usage is TRBV6-2 or TRBV6-3 and J usage is TRBJ1-5; TRBD1 might be the D (5 bases). From germline, CDR1 is MNHEY and CDR2 SVGEGT. CDR3 size: 13 residues. V lost 5 bases and J 7 bases, leaving 12 bases between the germline ends. This CDR3 reads CASSTGSQQPQHF. The CDR3 region has the DNA TGTGCCAGCAGTACAGGTTCGCAACAGCCCCAGCATTTT.

The chain joins TRBV2 to TRBJ2-3; TRBD2 matches at 8 bases. In germline, CDR1 is SNHLY, CDR2 FYNNEI. The CDR3 sequence is 17 residues long. Trimming took 4 bases from V and 0 from J; bases not matched to a gene: 9. As DNA, the CDR3 is TGTGCCAGCAGTGCAGACGAGACTAGCGTTAGCACAGATACGCAGTATTTT. Its translation: CASSADETSVSTDTQYF.

This chain joins TRBV12-5 and TRBJ2-7, with 10 bases matching TRBD1. The V gene's germline CDR1 is LGHNT and CDR2 FRNRAP. This CDR3 is built from 14 residues. V lost 3 bases and J lost 5; bases outside the gene matches: 4. The DNA of the CDR3 is TGTGCTAGTGGTTTCCCGGGACAGGGGAACGAGCAGTACTTC. Its protein is CASGFPGQGNEQYF.

The chain combines TRBV15 with TRBJ2-3; the match to TRBD2 covers 13 bases. Trimming took 3 bases from V and 7 from J; bases not matched to a gene: 10. This CDR3 is built from 17 residues. The germline gives CDR1 LNHNV, CDR2 YYDKDF (reference sequence). In nucleotides, the CDR3 is TGTGCCACCAGCAGGGAAAGGACTAGCGGGGGTCTTTATACGCAGTATTTT. This codes for CATSRERTSGGLYTQYF.

The rearrangement joins TRBV9 to TRBJ1-2; possible D gene TRBD1, 6 bases. The germline CDR1 and CDR2 sequences are SGDLS and YYNGEE. The ends were cut back, 3 bases at V and 8 bases at J, with 8 bases in the middle. The CDR3 spans 11 residues. CDR3 in amino acids: CASSGGQGYTF. The CDR3 DNA reads as TGTGCCAGCAGCGGCGGACAGGGCTACACCTTC.

This clone is a singleton in its sample. This sequence joins TRBV4-3 and TRBJ2-7; D remains unclear. Germline V gene sequence: CDR1 LGHNA, CDR2 YSLEER. Trimming pared 0 bases from V and 3 bases from J, leaving 12 bases between. The CDR3 has 15 residues. CDR3 sequence: CASSQDIGQGYEQYF. The CDR3 bases are TGCGCCAGCAGCCAAGATATTGGGCAAGGCTACGAGCAGTACTTC.

The chain has TRBV3-1 (or the pseudogene TRBV3-2) and TRBJ1-2; 7 bases fit TRBD1. The CDR3 is 16 residues long. Germline loops: CDR1 LGHDT, CDR2 YNNKEL (reference sequence). Germline trimming cut 1 base from V and 1 base from J; bases unmatched to any gene: 6. CDR3 loop: CASSQGQGVVNYGYTF. The CDR3 bases are TGTGCCAGCAGCCAAGGACAGGGAGTAGTTAACTATGGCTACACCTTC.